Listed here are 31 T cell receptor beta chains from one sample, sequenced in a study of T cell clonotyping in hematopoietic cell transplantation. The data were produced by immunoSEQ multiplex PCR, yet TCRdb's version contains in-frame clones alone and is incomplete. The table shows about 13,000 clones, with 80% to 85% occurring only once. The time point here: recipient sample about 28 days before transplant, after cytoreduction. Sequenced here: peripheral blood mononuclear cells, sampled before stem cell transplant. Receptor source: a man in his sixties with acute myeloid leukemia. Some clones in this sample may be carry-over from other donors' samples.

There are a few counts of this clone. This chain uses TRBV29-1 with TRBJ2-7; 8 bases match TRBD1. The CDR3 spans 15 residues. Trimming at V came to 4 bases and at J to 4 bases, leaving 12 bases not matched to a gene. Germline CDR1 and CDR2: SQVTM and ANQGSEA. The CDR3 bases are TGCAGCGTTGCAAGGGCGGACAGGGTATCGTACGAGCAGTACTTC. Translated: CSVARADRVSYEQYF.

The chain recombines TRBV12-5 with TRBJ2-5; TRBD1 aligns across 8 bases. This CDR3 region has 13 residues. Germline assignment: CDR1 LGHNT and CDR2 FRNRAP. V dropped 6 bases and J dropped 3; count of bases not matched to a gene: 3. The DNA for the CDR3 is TGTGCTAGTGGCCAGACAGGGGAAGAGACCCAGTACTTC. This encodes CASGQTGEETQYF.

The chain uses TRBV7-2 and TRBJ1-1; D might be TRBD1 (5 bases). The length of the CDR3 is 13 residues. The V gene lost 4 bases and the J gene lost 1 base, with 7 bases spanning the gap. CDR1 and CDR2 from the germline V gene are SGHTA and FQGNSA. The CDR3 coding sequence is TGTGCCAGCAGCTCAACAGGGAACACTGAAGCTTTCTTT. It yields the protein CASSSTGNTEAFF.

The V gene is TRBV11-1, the J gene TRBJ2-3; D call uncertain. Germline V lookup: CDR1 SGHAT, CDR2 FQDESV (reference sequence). V gave up 3 bases and J gave up 2 bases, with 9 bases separating them. This CDR3 contains 14 residues. CDR3 in DNA: TGTGCCAGCAGCTTCTCCGAATACACAGATACGCAGTATTTT. It specifies CASSFSEYTDTQYF.

This clone was picked up one time. The genes are TRBV4-3 and TRBJ2-7; TRBD2 aligns across 12 bases. Germline V gene sequence: CDR1 LGHNA, CDR2 YSLEER. The CDR3 runs 17 residues. Trimming cost V 0 bases and J 3 bases; bases outside gene matches: 6. The CDR3 DNA follows: TGCGCCAGCAGCCAAGATAGGACTAGCGGGGTAAACTACGAGCAGTACTTC. Protein sequence: CASSQDRTSGVNYEQYF.

The rearrangement uses TRBV5-6 and TRBJ1-5, with D unclear. Trimming left V 1 base short and J 5 bases short, with 19 bases between. CDR3 length: 17 residues. The V gene's germline CDR1 is SGHDT and CDR2 YYEEEE. The CDR3 sequence is CASSLRISGRSHQPQHF. The CDR3 DNA reads TGTGCCAGCAGCTTGCGTATTTCAGGCAGAAGTCATCAGCCCCAGCATTTT.

V usage is TRBV20-1 and J usage is TRBJ2-3; no definite D call. The V end lost 5 bases, the J end lost 3 bases, and 6 bases lay between the germline ends. From germline, CDR1 is DFQATT and CDR2 SNEGSKA (reference sequence). The CDR3 has 11 amino acids. CDR3 bases: TGCAGTGCTGGTCGGACAGATACGCAGTATTTT. Protein sequence: CSAGRTDTQYF.

The rearrangement links TRBV11-2 to TRBJ2-1; possibly TRBD1 for D (5 bases). This CDR3 is built from 15 residues. The germline V gene encodes CDR1 SGHAT and CDR2 FQNNGV. V lost 4 bases, J lost 4 bases, and 14 bases lay in between. CDR3 DNA sequence: TGTGCCAGCAGCTCGACTCTTGACAGTTACAATGAGCAGTTCTTC. This sequence encodes CASSSTLDSYNEQFF. The complete variable domain, with remaining parts taken from reference TRBV11-2 and TRBJ2-1, reads EAGVAQSPRYKIIEKRQSVAFWCNPISGHATLYWYQQILGQGPKLLIQFQNNGVVDDSQLPKDRFSAERLKGVDSTLKIQPAKLEDSAVYLCASSSTLDSYNEQFFGPGTRLTVL.

The chain couples TRBV7-2 to TRBJ1-2; 8 bases are shared with TRBD1. From germline, CDR1 is SGHTA and CDR2 FQGNSA. This CDR3 contains 14 residues. J gave up 7 bases and V 5 bases, and 9 bases lay outside the gene matches. The CDR3 sequence: CASSTHQGAGGYTF. Written as DNA, the CDR3 is TGTGCCAGCAGCACACACCAGGGGGCTGGTGGCTACACCTTC. The whole variable domain, filled in from reference TRBV7-2 and TRBJ1-2, reads GAGVSQSPSNKVTEKGKDVELRCDPISGHTALYWYRQSLGQGLEFLIYFQGNSAPDKSGLPSDRFSAERTGGSVSTLTIQRTQQEDSAVYLCASSTHQGAGGYTFGSGTRLTVV.

V is TRBV7-2 and J is TRBJ2-2, with a tentative D call TRBD1 (6 bases). Germline V gene data show CDR1 as SGHTA and CDR2 as FQGNSA. V gave up 5 bases and J gave up 6 bases, with 13 bases separating them. This CDR3 is 14 amino acids long. Here the CDR3 reads CASSAQGFAGELFF. CDR3 in DNA: TGTGCCAGCAGCGCGCAGGGGTTTGCCGGGGAGCTGTTTTTT.

This chain connects TRBV27 to TRBJ2-1; 8 bases map to TRBD1. V was clipped by 8 bases and J by 6 bases; unmatched bases: 6. The CDR3 has 13 residues. Germline CDR1 reads MNHEY; CDR2 reads SMNVEV (reference sequence). The CDR3 bases are TGTGCCAGCTACCGACAGGGGAGCAATGAGCAGTTCTTC. Translating gives CASYRQGSNEQFF.

J is TRBJ2-5 and V is TRBV30; possible D gene TRBD2, 7 bases. Trimming cost V 0 bases and J 5 bases, with 13 bases left between them. Germline-derived CDR1 and CDR2 are GTSNPN and SVGIG (reference sequence). The CDR3 loop spans 14 amino acids. CDR3 in DNA: TGTGCCTGGAGTGTACGGGGGGCCTCGGAGACCCAGTACTTC. Its translation: CAWSVRGASETQYF.

The rearrangement links TRBV30 to TRBJ2-7, with D possibly being TRBD1 (5 bases). The CDR3 is 15 amino acids. CDR1 and CDR2 (germline): GTSNPN, SVGIG (reference sequence). V shed 3 bases and J shed 3 bases, with 18 bases lying between them. The CDR3 loop reads CAWSPLGVGVYEQYF. The CDR3 DNA is TGTGCCTGGAGCCCCCTAGGGGTAGGGGTCTACGAGCAGTACTTC.

Remarks on this clone: The junction shows a germline mismatch at one end, possibly a read error. The chain joins TRBV4-1 to TRBJ1-1; the D gene is possibly TRBD1 (5 bases). This CDR3 spans 14 amino acids. Per germline, CDR1 MGHRA and CDR2 YSYEKL. This chain's CDR3 is CASSQGGTGQRFLF. For the CDR3, the DNA is TGCGCCAGCAGCCAAGGGGGCACAGGCCAAAGGTTCTTATTT.

The chain has TRBV29-1 and TRBJ2-2; 7 bases match TRBD1. The CDR3 consists of 14 residues. Trimming cost V 7 bases and J 1 base; bases outside gene matches: 6. In germline, CDR1 is SQVTM, CDR2 ANQGSEA. CDR3 in amino acids: CSARQGLNTGELFF. The CDR3 coding sequence is TGCAGCGCCCGACAGGGCCTGAACACCGGGGAGCTGTTTTTT.

Only one count was recorded for this clone. This chain connects TRBV11-2 to TRBJ1-2; the match to TRBD1 covers 7 bases. This CDR3 contains 12 residues. J was trimmed by 4 bases and V by 5 bases; bases with no gene match: 1. Germline loops: CDR1 SGHAT, CDR2 FQNNGV. For the CDR3, the DNA is TGTGCCAGCAGCCGGGACAGCTATGGCTACACCTTC. Amino acids: CASSRDSYGYTF.

The V call is TRBV2, the J call TRBJ1-5; 9 bases map to TRBD1. Trimming at V came to 6 bases and at J to 3 bases, leaving 9 bases not matched to a gene. Germline CDR1 and CDR2: SNHLY and FYNNEI. This CDR3 is 16 amino acids long. The CDR3 here is CASRIGTGLYNQPQHF. CDR3 in DNA: TGTGCCAGCAGGATCGGGACAGGGCTCTACAATCAGCCCCAGCATTTT.

The chain employs TRBV30 and TRBJ1-2; D ambiguous. Germline V gives CDR1 GTSNPN, CDR2 SVGIG (reference sequence). This CDR3 region has 16 residues. With 4 bases removed from V and 2 bases from J, the gap between germline ends came to 20 bases. CDR3 in amino acids: CAWTRQTPIKNYGYTF. In nucleotides, the CDR3 is TGTGCCTGGACCCGACAAACTCCCATCAAGAACTATGGCTACACCTTC.

This clone was seen only once. V usage is TRBV2 and J usage is TRBJ2-3; D is perhaps TRBD1 (5 bases). V lost 5 bases to trimming and J lost 3 bases, with 9 bases between them. The CDR3 has 13 residues. Germline CDR1 and CDR2: SNHLY and FYNNEI. The CDR3 reads CASSNRQTDTQYF. CDR3 bases: TGTGCCAGCAGTAACCGACAGACAGATACGCAGTATTTT.

This clone was picked up a small number of times. This chain joins TRBV6-5 and TRBJ2-7, with TRBD1 as a possible D gene (6 bases). CDR1 is MNHEY and CDR2 is SVGAGI in the germline V gene. The CDR3 runs to 13 residues. The V end lost 6 bases, the J end lost 3 bases, and 12 bases lay between the germline ends. This CDR3 reads CASRRDIHYEQYF. The CDR3 DNA reads TGTGCCAGCAGGAGGGACATCCACTACGAGCAGTACTTC.

This chain joins TRBV14 and TRBJ1-1; unclear D gene. The V gene lost 0 bases and the J gene lost 0 bases, with 2 bases spanning the gap. The length of the CDR3 is 13 residues. The germline gives CDR1 SGHDN, CDR2 FVKESK. CDR3 DNA: TGTGCCAGCAGCCAAGAAGTGAACACTGAAGCTTTCTTT. Amino acid sequence: CASSQEVNTEAFF.

This chain uses TRBV5-5 with TRBJ1-1; 7 bases are shared with TRBD1. The CDR3 loop spans 14 amino acids. The germline CDR1 and CDR2 sequences are SGHKS and YYEKEE (reference sequence). The V and J ends lost 1 base and 4 bases, in that order; junction bases with no gene match: 4. CDR3: CASSLRQGGTEAFF. The CDR3, as DNA: TGTGCCAGCAGCTTGCGACAGGGAGGCACTGAAGCTTTCTTT.

This clone was seen a few times. This rearrangement joins TRBV15 to TRBJ2-7; D gene ambiguous. Germline assignment: CDR1 LNHNV and CDR2 YYDKDF (reference sequence). Deletions cut 0 bases from V and 0 bases from J, with 6 bases between. There are 14 residues in the CDR3. CDR3 sequence reads: CATSRDRRSYEQYF. CDR3 nucleotide sequence: TGTGCCACCAGCAGAGATCGACGCTCCTACGAGCAGTACTTC. The complete variable domain, with remaining parts taken from reference TRBV15 and TRBJ2-7, reads DAMVIQNPRYQVTQFGKPVTLSCSQTLNHNVMYWYQQKSSQAPKLLFHYYDKDFNNEADTPDNFQSRRPNTSFCFLDIRSPGLGDTAMYLCATSRDRRSYEQYFGPGTRLTVT.

This chain joins TRBV5-1 and TRBJ2-1; 7 positions agree with TRBD2. CDR3 length: 16 amino acids. Trimming removed 0 bases from V and 0 bases from J; junction bases left unmatched: 3. From germline, CDR1 is SGHRS and CDR2 YFSETQ. CDR3 in amino acids: CASSLASGGSYNEQFF. DNA for the CDR3: TGCGCCAGCAGCTTGGCGTCGGGGGGCTCCTACAATGAGCAGTTCTTC.

The V gene is TRBV27, the J gene TRBJ2-6; TRBD2 matches at 7 bases. The length of the CDR3 is 18 residues. Germline assignment: CDR1 MNHEY and CDR2 SMNVEV (reference sequence). After removal of 4 bases from V and 3 bases from J, the junction contained 12 bases not matched to a gene. CDR3 nucleotide sequence: TGTGCCAGCAGTTCTATAACCATGGGGGGGTTTGGGGCCAACGTCCTGACTTTC. It specifies CASSSITMGGFGANVLTF.

The gene calls are TRBV4-1 and TRBJ2-5; TRBD1 might be the D (5 bases). Germline lookup yields CDR1 MGHRA and CDR2 YSYEKL. This CDR3 comprises 17 residues. The germline V and J ends were trimmed by 4 bases and 1 base, with 19 bases remaining between them. Written as DNA, the CDR3 is TGCGCCAGCAGCCCTGAGACCAGGACAAACCTCCAAGAGACCCAGTACTTC. It translates to CASSPETRTNLQETQYF.

This clone counts as medium-sized (0.01 to 0.1%). Other DNA variants within this sample encode the same CDR3. The genes are TRBV25-1 and TRBJ2-5; tentatively, D is TRBD1 or TRBD2 (5 bases each). CDR1 and CDR2 (germline): MGHDK, SYGVNS. CDR3 length equals 14 residues. Deletions cut 2 bases from V and 0 bases from J, with 7 bases between. The CDR3 nucleotides read TGTGCCAGCAGTGAAAGGGGACACCAAGAGACCCAGTACTTC. It specifies CASSERGHQETQYF.

For the CDR3, the DNA is TGCAGTGCTAGAATCAGGGGAAAACTGTTTTTT. Residues: CSARIRGKLFF. The chain carries TRBV20-1 and TRBJ1-4; the D gene is possibly TRBD1 (6 bases). Trimming left V 2 bases short and J 10 bases short, with 8 bases between. Germline V CDR1 and CDR2: DFQATT, SNEGSKA (reference sequence). CDR3 size: 11 residues.

This clone was seen only once. J is TRBJ2-7 and V is TRBV5-6; no clear D gene. The V gene's germline CDR1 is SGHDT and CDR2 YYEEEE. V shed 0 bases and J shed 0 bases, with 10 bases lying between them. CDR3 length: 15 residues. The CDR3 nucleotides are TGTGCCAGCAGCTTGGAACTGTCGTTCTCCTACGAGCAGTACTTC. Amino acid sequence: CASSLELSFSYEQYF. Full variable domain (rest looked up from reference TRBV5-6 and TRBJ2-7): DAGVTQSPTHLIKTRGQQVTLRCSPKSGHDTVSWYQQALGQGPQFIFQYYEEEERQRGNFPDRFSGHQFPNYSSELNVNALLLGDSALYLCASSLELSFSYEQYFGPGTRLTVT.

The V and J genes are TRBV20-1 and TRBJ1-2; D unclear. The ends were cut back, 3 bases at V and 6 bases at J, with 8 bases in the middle. The CDR3 length is 11 residues. Germline CDR1 DFQATT, CDR2 SNEGSKA (reference sequence). This CDR3 is CSASVPDGYTF. CDR3 coding DNA: TGCAGTGCTAGTGTACCGGATGGCTACACCTTC.

CDR3 coding DNA: TGTGCCAGCAGCCCAGCACGCGGGGGCCCGGAGACCCAGTACTTC. Protein product: CASSPARGGPETQYF. The rearrangement joins TRBV5-4 to TRBJ2-5, with a possible D match to TRBD2 (7 bases). Germline V lookup: CDR1 SGHNT, CDR2 YYREEE (reference sequence). CDR3 size: 15 residues. The V end was cut by 4 bases, the J end by 5 bases, with 18 bases between.